This T cell receptor beta chain stems from a study of blood T cells in healthy people across ages. Study outcomes and limitations: Higher diversity and more naive CD4+ cells were features of long-lived donors, compared to aged donors.

As to this clonotype: Its matching antigen is unknown.

With a J-beta primer mix and a sample-barcoded 5' primer, a second PCR ran roughly 6 to 11 cycles. From the 5' RACE reads, TCRdb called clonotypes with MiXCR, one entry per CDR3 protein. The top ten clones hold 20% to 25% of a sample with some 1.8 million distinct CDR3 sequences, 35% to 50% of them seen once. CDR1 LNHNV and CDR2 YYDKDF come from the germline V gene (reference sequence). V lost 3 bases and J lost 2, with 11 bases in between. There are 15 residues in the CDR3. For every donor, a draw yielded 7.5 to 10 milliliters of peripheral blood. Sequencing used blood. The clonotype originates from a human donor in good health. V and J are TRBV15 and TRBJ1-5; D call uncertain. This chain's CDR3 is CATSSLDRGNQPQHF. The CDR3 DNA reads TGTGCCACCAGCAGCTTGGACCGGGGCAATCAGCCCCAGCATTTT.